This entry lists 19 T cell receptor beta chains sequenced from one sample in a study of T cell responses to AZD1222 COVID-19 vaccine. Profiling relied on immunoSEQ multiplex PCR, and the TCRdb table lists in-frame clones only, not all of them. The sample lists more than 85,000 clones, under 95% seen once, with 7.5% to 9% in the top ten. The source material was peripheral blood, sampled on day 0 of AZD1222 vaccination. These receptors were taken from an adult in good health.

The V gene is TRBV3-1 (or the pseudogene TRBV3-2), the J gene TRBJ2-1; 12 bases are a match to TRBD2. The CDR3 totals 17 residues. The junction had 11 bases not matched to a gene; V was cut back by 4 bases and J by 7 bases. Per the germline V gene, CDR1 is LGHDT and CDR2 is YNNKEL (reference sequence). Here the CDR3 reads CASSPLLAGGLMNEQFF. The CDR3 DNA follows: TGTGCCAGCAGCCCCCTTCTAGCGGGGGGGCTTATGAATGAGCAGTTCTTC.

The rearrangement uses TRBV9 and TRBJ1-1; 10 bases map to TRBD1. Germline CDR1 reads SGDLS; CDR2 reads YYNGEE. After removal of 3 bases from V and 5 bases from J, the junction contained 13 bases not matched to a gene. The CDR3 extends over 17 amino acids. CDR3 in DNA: TGTGCCAGCAGCGCCAGGACAGGGGGTATTTTGGGTACTGAAGCTTTCTTT. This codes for CASSARTGGILGTEAFF. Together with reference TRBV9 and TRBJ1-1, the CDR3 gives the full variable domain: DSGVTQTPKHLITATGQRVTLRCSPRSGDLSVYWYQQSLDQGLQFLIQYYNGEERAKGNILERFSAQQFPDLHSELNLSSLELGDSALYFCASSARTGGILGTEAFFGQGTRLTVV.

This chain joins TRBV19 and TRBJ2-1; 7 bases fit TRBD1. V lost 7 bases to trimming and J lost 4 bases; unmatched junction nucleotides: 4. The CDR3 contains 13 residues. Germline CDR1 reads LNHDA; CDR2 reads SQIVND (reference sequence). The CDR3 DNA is TGTGCCAGTAACAGGGACAGATACAATGAGCAGTTCTTC. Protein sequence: CASNRDRYNEQFF.

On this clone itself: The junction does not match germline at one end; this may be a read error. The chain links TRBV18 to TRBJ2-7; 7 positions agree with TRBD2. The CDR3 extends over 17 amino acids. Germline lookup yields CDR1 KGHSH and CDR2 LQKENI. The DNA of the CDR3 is TGTGCCAGCTCACCACAATCGGGGAGGGTCATCTCCAACGAGCAGTACTTC. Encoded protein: CASSPQSGRVISNEQYF. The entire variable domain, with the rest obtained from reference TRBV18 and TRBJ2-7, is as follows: NAGVMQNPRHLVRRRGQEARLRCSPMKGHSHVYWYRQLPEEGLKFMVYLQKENIIDESGMPKERFSAEFPKEGPSILRIQQVVRGDSAAYFCASSPQSGRVISNEQYFGPGTRLTVT.

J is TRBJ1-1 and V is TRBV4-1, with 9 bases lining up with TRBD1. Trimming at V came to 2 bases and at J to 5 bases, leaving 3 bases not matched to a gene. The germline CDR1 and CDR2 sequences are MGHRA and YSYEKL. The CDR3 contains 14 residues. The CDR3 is CASSQSTGGTEAFF. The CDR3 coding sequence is TGCGCCAGCAGCCAATCGACAGGGGGAACTGAAGCTTTCTTT.

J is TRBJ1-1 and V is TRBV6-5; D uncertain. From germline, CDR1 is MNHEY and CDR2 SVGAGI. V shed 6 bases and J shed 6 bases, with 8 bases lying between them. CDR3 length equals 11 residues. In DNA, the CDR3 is TGTGCCAGCAGCCGCGGCTCTGAAGCTTTCTTT. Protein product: CASSRGSEAFF.

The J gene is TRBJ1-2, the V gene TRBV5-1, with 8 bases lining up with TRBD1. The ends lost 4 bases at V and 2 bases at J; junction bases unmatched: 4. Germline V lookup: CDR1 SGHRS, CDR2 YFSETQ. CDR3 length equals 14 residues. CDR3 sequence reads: CASSPDRANYGYTF. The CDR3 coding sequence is TGCGCCAGCAGCCCGGACAGGGCAAACTATGGCTACACCTTC.

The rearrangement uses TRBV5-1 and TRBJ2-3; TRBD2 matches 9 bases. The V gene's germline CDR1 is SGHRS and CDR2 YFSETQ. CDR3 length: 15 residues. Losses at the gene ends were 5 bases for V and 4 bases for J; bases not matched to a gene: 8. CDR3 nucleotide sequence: TGCGCCAGCAGTCCCCGGGCTAGCGGGGCAGATACGCAGTATTTT. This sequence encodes CASSPRASGADTQYF.

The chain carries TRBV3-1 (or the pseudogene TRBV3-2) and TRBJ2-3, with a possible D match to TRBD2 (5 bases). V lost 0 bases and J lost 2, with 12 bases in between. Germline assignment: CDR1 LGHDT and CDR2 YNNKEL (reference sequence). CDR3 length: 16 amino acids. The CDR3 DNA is TGTGCCAGCAGCCAAGATCTGCTAGCTTCCACAGATACGCAGTATTTT. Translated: CASSQDLLASTDTQYF.

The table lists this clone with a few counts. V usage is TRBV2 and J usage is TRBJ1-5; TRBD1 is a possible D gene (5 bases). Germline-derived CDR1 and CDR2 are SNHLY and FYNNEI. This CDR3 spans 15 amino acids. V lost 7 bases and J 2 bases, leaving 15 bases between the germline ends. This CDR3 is CASKDQGGGNQPQHF. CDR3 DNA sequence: TGTGCCAGCAAGGATCAGGGAGGCGGCAATCAGCCCCAGCATTTT.

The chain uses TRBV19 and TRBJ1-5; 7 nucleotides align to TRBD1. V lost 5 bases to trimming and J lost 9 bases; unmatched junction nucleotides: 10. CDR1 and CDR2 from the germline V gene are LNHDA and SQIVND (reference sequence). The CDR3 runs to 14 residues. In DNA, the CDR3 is TGTGCCAGTAGTCCAACAGGGGCCCGCCCGCCCCAGCATTTT. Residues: CASSPTGARPPQHF.

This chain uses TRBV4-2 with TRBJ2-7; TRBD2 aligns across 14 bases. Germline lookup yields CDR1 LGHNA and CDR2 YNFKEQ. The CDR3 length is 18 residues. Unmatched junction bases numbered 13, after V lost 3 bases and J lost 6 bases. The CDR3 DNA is TGTGCCAGCAGCCAGGCAGGGACTAGCGGGGGCCAGATCGGCGAGCAGTACTTC. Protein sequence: CASSQAGTSGGQIGEQYF.

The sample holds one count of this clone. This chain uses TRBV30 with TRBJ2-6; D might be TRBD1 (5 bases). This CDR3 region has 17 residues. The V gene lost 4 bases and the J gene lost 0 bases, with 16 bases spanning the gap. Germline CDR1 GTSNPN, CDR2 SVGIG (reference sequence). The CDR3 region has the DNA TGTGCCTGGAACGAACAGGTTGGCCTCTCTGGGGCCAACGTCCTGACTTTC. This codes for CAWNEQVGLSGANVLTF. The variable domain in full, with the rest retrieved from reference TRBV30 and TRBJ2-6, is SQTIHQWPATLVQPVGSPLSLECTVEGTSNPNLYWYRQAAGRGLQLLFYSVGIGQISSEVPQNLSASRPQDRQFILSSKKLLLSDSGFYLCAWNEQVGLSGANVLTFGAGSRLTVL.

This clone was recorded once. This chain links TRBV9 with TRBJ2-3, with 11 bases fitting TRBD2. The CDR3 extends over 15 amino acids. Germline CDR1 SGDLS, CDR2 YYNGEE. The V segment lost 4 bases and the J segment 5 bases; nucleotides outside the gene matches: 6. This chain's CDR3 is CASSPLAGGLDTQYF. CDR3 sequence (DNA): TGTGCCAGCAGCCCCCTAGCGGGGGGCTTAGATACGCAGTATTTT.

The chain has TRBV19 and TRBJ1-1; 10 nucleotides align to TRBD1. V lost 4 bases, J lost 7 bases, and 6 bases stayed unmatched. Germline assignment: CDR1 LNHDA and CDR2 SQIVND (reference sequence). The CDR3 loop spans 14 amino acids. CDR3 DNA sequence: TGTGCCAGTAGTAAACTTGACAGGGGGCGTGAAGCTTTCTTT. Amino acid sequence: CASSKLDRGREAFF.

Written as DNA, the CDR3 is TGTGCCAGCAGTCCACTAGGCTGGACAGAGAATGAAAAACTGTTTTTT. Translating it yields CASSPLGWTENEKLFF. The chain is built from TRBV27 and TRBJ1-4; D possibly corresponds to TRBD1 (6 bases). The CDR3 has 16 amino acids. Germline V gene data show CDR1 as MNHEY and CDR2 as SMNVEV (reference sequence). V lost 5 bases and J 5 bases, leaving 18 bases between the germline ends. Filled out from reference TRBV27 and TRBJ1-4, the complete variable domain reads EAQVTQNPRYLITVTGKKLTVTCSQNMNHEYMSWYRQDPGLGLRQIYYSMNVEVTDKGDVPEGYKVSRKEKRNFPLILESPSPNQTSLYFCASSPLGWTENEKLFFGSGTQLSVL.

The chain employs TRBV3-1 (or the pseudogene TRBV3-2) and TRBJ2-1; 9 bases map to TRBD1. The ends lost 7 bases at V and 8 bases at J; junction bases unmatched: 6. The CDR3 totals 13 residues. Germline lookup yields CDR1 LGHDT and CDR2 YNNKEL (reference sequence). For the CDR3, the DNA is TGTGCCAGCACCGGCGACAGGGGGTATGAGCAGTTCTTC. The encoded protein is CASTGDRGYEQFF.

Here the CDR3 reads CASSPNTQASQKLFF. The CDR3 DNA reads as TGTGCCAGCTCACCCAACACCCAGGCCTCACAAAAACTGTTTTTT. This chain joins TRBV18 and TRBJ1-4; no definite D call. V lost 3 bases to trimming and J lost 9 bases, with 17 bases between them. The CDR3 consists of 15 residues. From germline, CDR1 is KGHSH and CDR2 LQKENI.

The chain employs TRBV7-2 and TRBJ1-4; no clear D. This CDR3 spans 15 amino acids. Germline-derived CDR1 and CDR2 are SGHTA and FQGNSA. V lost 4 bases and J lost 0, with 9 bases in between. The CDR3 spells CASSSHGATNEKLFF. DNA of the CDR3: TGTGCCAGCAGCTCACACGGTGCAACTAATGAAAAACTGTTTTTT.